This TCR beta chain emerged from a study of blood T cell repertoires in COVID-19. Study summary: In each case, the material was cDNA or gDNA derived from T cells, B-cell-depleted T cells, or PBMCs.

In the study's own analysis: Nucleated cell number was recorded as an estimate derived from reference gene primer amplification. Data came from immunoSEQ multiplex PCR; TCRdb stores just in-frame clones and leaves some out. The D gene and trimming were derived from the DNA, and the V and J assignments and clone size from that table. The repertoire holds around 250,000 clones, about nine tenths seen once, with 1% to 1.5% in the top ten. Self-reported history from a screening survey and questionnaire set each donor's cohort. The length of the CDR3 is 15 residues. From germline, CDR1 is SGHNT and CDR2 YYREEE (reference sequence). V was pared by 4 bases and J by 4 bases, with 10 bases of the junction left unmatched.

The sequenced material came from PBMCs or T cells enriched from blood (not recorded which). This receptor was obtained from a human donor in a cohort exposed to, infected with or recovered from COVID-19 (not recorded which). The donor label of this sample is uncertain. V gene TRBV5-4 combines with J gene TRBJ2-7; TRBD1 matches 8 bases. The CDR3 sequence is CASSPGQGKGYEQYF. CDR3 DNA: TGTGCCAGCAGCCCAGGACAGGGCAAGGGATACGAGCAGTACTTC.